Presented here are 15 T cell receptor beta chains from one specimen sequenced in a study of early T cells in non-severe SARS-CoV-2 infection. TCRdb reprocessed the 5' RACE reads with MiXCR, giving one entry per CDR3 protein. The table lists tens of thousands of distinct CDR3 sequences, around a tenth of them singletons. Source: whole blood, taken at baseline. The receptors derive from an adult who was a healthcare worker with PCR-confirmed SARS-CoV-2 infection or an uninfected control (not recorded which).

This clonotype came up many times. This chain joins TRBV19 and TRBJ2-7, with D unclear. From germline, CDR1 is LNHDA and CDR2 SQIVND (reference sequence). The CDR3 spans 13 residues. With 5 bases removed from V and 7 bases from J, the gap between germline ends came to 15 bases. The CDR3 DNA is TGTGCCAGTAGTGGTTCCGAGGCCTGGGAGCAGTACTTC. This encodes CASSGSEAWEQYF.

The J gene is TRBJ2-1, the V gene TRBV11-2; 8 positions match TRBD2. The V segment lost 2 bases and the J segment 6 bases; nucleotides outside the gene matches: 9. CDR3 length equals 16 residues. Per the germline V gene, CDR1 is SGHAT and CDR2 is FQNNGV. The CDR3 DNA reads as TGTGCCAGCAGCTTATTAGCGGGAATGTCGGGCAATGAGCAGTTCTTC. Protein: CASSLLAGMSGNEQFF.

The chain couples TRBV6-2 or TRBV6-3 to TRBJ2-7; D is unclear. Trimming left V 6 bases short and J 0 bases short, with 9 bases between. CDR3 length: 13 residues. Germline CDR1 MNHEY, CDR2 SVGEGT. CDR3 sequence (DNA): TGTGCCAGCAGGACCCCAGTCTCCTACGAGCAGTACTTC. This sequence encodes CASRTPVSYEQYF.

This chain uses TRBV29-1 with TRBJ1-2; 8 bases line up with TRBD1. The V gene's germline CDR1 is SQVTM and CDR2 ANQGSEA. The junction had 9 bases not matched to a gene; V was cut back by 8 bases and J by 7 bases. The CDR3 sequence is 12 residues long. The CDR3 bases are TGCAGCCTAGTGGACAGGGACGGTGGCTACACCTTC. Residues: CSLVDRDGGYTF.

J is TRBJ1-2 and V is TRBV19; D unclear. Per germline, CDR1 LNHDA and CDR2 SQIVND (reference sequence). V lost 10 bases to trimming and J lost 8 bases, with 17 bases between them. This CDR3 comprises 12 residues. The CDR3 nucleotides are TGTGCCACCATCGAACTGGGATCGGGCTACACCTTC. It is translated as CATIELGSGYTF.

This clonotype was picked up many times. The CDR3, as DNA: TGTGCCAGCAGCCCGGCGGACAGGGAGTGGACTGAAGCTTTCTTT. This encodes CASSPADREWTEAFF. This chain links TRBV7-9 with TRBJ1-1; 8 bases line up with TRBD1. The V gene's germline CDR1 is SEHNR and CDR2 FQNEAQ (reference sequence). This CDR3 comprises 15 residues. Trimming cost V 5 bases and J 5 bases; bases outside gene matches: 10.

At least ten counts were recorded for this clonotype. This chain joins TRBV5-1 and TRBJ1-1; 9 nucleotides line up with TRBD1. The germline gives CDR1 SGHRS, CDR2 YFSETQ. The CDR3 length is 14 residues. The ends lost 9 bases at V and 1 base at J; junction bases unmatched: 7. The CDR3 region is CATSSTGGNTEAFF. The CDR3 nucleotides are TGCGCCACCTCTTCGACAGGGGGGAACACTGAAGCTTTCTTT.

The V gene is TRBV2, the J gene TRBJ1-4; D ambiguous. Germline CDR1 and CDR2: SNHLY and FYNNEI. V gave up 2 bases and J gave up 15 bases, with 10 bases separating them. The CDR3 length is 11 residues. CDR3 region: CASSESKSMFF. The CDR3, as DNA: TGTGCCAGCAGTGAATCCAAGTCTATGTTTTTT.

There are a few counts of this clonotype. The chain combines TRBV7-9 with TRBJ1-4; D gene ambiguous. Germline lookup yields CDR1 SEHNR and CDR2 FQNEAQ (reference sequence). V was pared by 5 bases and J by 2 bases, with 9 bases between. The CDR3 totals 14 residues. CDR3 sequence (DNA): TGTGCCAGCAGCGGGTTTTCTACTAATGAAAAACTGTTTTTT. Its translation is CASSGFSTNEKLFF.

CDR3 amino acids: CASSPLGGGPYNEQFF. The CDR3 nucleotides are TGTGCCAGCAGTCCCCTTGGGGGAGGGCCTTACAATGAGCAGTTCTTC. V and J are TRBV6-2 or TRBV6-3 and TRBJ2-1; TRBD2 agrees at 7 bases. The germline V gene encodes CDR1 MNHEY and CDR2 SVGEGT. The CDR3 totals 16 residues. J was trimmed by 4 bases and V by 5 bases; bases with no gene match: 11.

This clonotype turned up a few times. The rearrangement uses TRBV27 and TRBJ2-7; 9 nucleotides match TRBD1. Per germline, CDR1 MNHEY and CDR2 SMNVEV (reference sequence). This CDR3 has 14 amino acids. The ends lost 5 bases at V and 3 bases at J; junction bases unmatched: 5. CDR3 amino acids: CASSPGQGYYEQYF. The CDR3, as DNA: TGTGCCAGCAGTCCCGGACAGGGGTACTACGAGCAGTACTTC.

This clonotype was picked up many times. This chain connects TRBV6-6 to TRBJ1-5, with 8 positions matching TRBD1. This CDR3 is 15 amino acids long. Germline trimming cut 2 bases from V and 6 bases from J; bases unmatched to any gene: 6. Germline V lookup: CDR1 MNHNY, CDR2 SVGAGI (reference sequence). DNA for the CDR3: TGTGCCAGCAGTTACAACAGGGGGGTTACTCAGCCCCAGCATTTT. Protein: CASSYNRGVTQPQHF.

The genes are TRBV30 and TRBJ2-2, with 7 bases identical to TRBD2. CDR1 GTSNPN and CDR2 SVGIG come from the germline V gene (reference sequence). The CDR3 is 15 residues long. J gave up 0 bases and V 4 bases, and 5 bases lay outside the gene matches. The CDR3 sequence: CAWTGGRTNTGELFF. CDR3 DNA: TGTGCCTGGACCGGGGGGAGGACGAACACCGGGGAGCTGTTTTTT.

In this sample, this clonotype turned up a few times. The chain links TRBV28 to TRBJ2-1, with D hard to call. V was shortened by 4 bases and J by 5 bases, with 15 bases between the two germline ends. Germline V gene lookup returns CDR1 MDHEN and CDR2 SYDVKM. CDR3 size: 15 residues. The CDR3 DNA reads as TGTGCCAGCAGTTCTACGATGCCCCCCCACAATGAGCAGTTCTTC. Encoded protein: CASSSTMPPHNEQFF.

CDR3 nucleotides: TGTGCCAGCAGCCAAAACTACTGGGACAATGAGCAGTTCTTC. This gives the protein CASSQNYWDNEQFF. This sequence joins TRBV3-1 and TRBJ2-1; no reliable D call. CDR3 length equals 14 residues. V dropped 2 bases and J dropped 5 bases, with 10 bases sitting between them. Germline assignment: CDR1 LGHDT and CDR2 YNNKEL (reference sequence).